This T cell receptor beta chain was retrieved from a study of T cells in Graves' hyperthyroidism and ophthalmopathy. About the study: Initial diagnosis, before any treatment, was when peripheral blood was collected. Broader study findings: Among thyroid clonotypes expanded above 0.001, most also appeared in blood.

This clonotype was picked up many times. Its antigen is still unknown. Germline V CDR1 and CDR2: SGHRS, YFSETQ. The CDR3 is made up of 15 amino acids. V was pared by 4 bases and J by 9 bases, with 22 bases between. The diagnostic basis comprised clinical symptoms, serum thyroxine and TRAb, thyroid ultrasound and orbital computed tomography. PBMCs were collected from a roughly 9.7 ml volume of fresh peripheral blood. RNA transcripts provided the source from which TCR beta CDR3 regions were amplified. HTBI primers were the set used in a first-round RT-PCR of the TCR CDR3. TCRdb redid the calling of the multiplex PCR reads with MiXCR, one entry per CDR3 protein. The table has over 250,000 distinct CDR3 sequences, 20% to 25% seen once.

The sequence was obtained from a young man with Graves' ophthalmopathy. The sequenced sample consisted of blood. The V and J genes are TRBV5-1 and TRBJ2-5, with D possibly TRBD2 on 6 matching bases. The CDR3 loop reads CASSPQWGTEDPQYF. Here the CDR3 DNA reads TGCGCCAGCAGCCCCCAATGGGGGACTGAAGATCCCCAGTACTTC. The entire variable domain, with the rest obtained from reference TRBV5-1 and TRBJ2-5, is as follows: KAGVTQTPRYLIKTRGQQVTLSCSPISGHRSVSWYQQTPGQGLQFLFEYFSETQRNKGNFPGRFSGRQFSNSRSEMNVSTLELGDSALYLCASSPQWGTEDPQYFGPGTRLLVL.